The 9 T cell receptor beta chains below come from one sample, sequenced in a study of T-cell reconstitution after alpha-beta-depleted transplantation in children. Unique molecular identifiers featured in how the TCRbeta library was prepared. TCRdb independently ran MiXCR on the PCR reads; one entry per CDR3 protein. The sample consists of 150,000 to 200,000 distinct CDR3 sequences, around 7% of them appearing once. The sample in question was PBMCs from the stem cell graft donor, obtained from the stem cell graft. These receptors came from a human donor who donated a stem cell graft to a child with Wiskott-Aldrich syndrome.

This clonotype has ten or more counts. V and J are TRBV6-5 and TRBJ2-7; D ambiguous. The CDR3 spans 11 residues. The germline V gene has CDR1 MNHEY and CDR2 SVGAGI. V was cut by 2 bases and J by 3 bases, with 2 bases left in between. The CDR3 sequence is CASSYLYEQYF. CDR3 in DNA: TGTGCCAGCAGTTACCTCTACGAGCAGTACTTC.

This clonotype was counted at least ten times. This chain connects TRBV12-3 or TRBV12-4 to TRBJ2-3, with D possibly matching TRBD2 (5 bases). With 2 bases removed from V and 3 bases from J, the gap between germline ends came to 9 bases. CDR3 length equals 14 residues. CDR3 DNA sequence: TGTGCCAGCAGTTTAAGTCGGGGTACAGATACGCAGTATTTT. Residues: CASSLSRGTDTQYF.

This clonotype has ten or more counts. The gene calls are TRBV27 and TRBJ2-6; the D gene could be TRBD1 or TRBD2 (5 bases each). The germline V gene encodes CDR1 MNHEY and CDR2 SMNVEV (reference sequence). Trimming removed 0 bases at V and 0 bases at J, with 15 bases between. CDR3 size: 19 residues. CDR3 loop: CASSLSVRGATSGANVLTF. The CDR3 coding sequence is TGTGCCAGCAGTTTATCCGTGAGAGGGGCTACCTCTGGGGCCAACGTCCTGACTTTC.

This clonotype was counted at least ten times. The V gene is TRBV12-3 or TRBV12-4, the J gene TRBJ2-7; 10 positions match TRBD1. Trimming at V came to 5 bases and at J to 2 bases, leaving 6 bases not matched to a gene. The CDR3 covers 15 residues. The CDR3 sequence: CASSPRDRGAYEQYF. CDR3 nucleotides: TGTGCCAGCAGTCCCCGGGACAGGGGTGCCTACGAGCAGTACTTC.

This clonotype was seen repeatedly, ten times or more. The V gene is TRBV20-1, the J gene TRBJ2-1; D not resolved. Germline V gene lookup returns CDR1 DFQATT and CDR2 SNEGSKA (reference sequence). The V gene lost 0 bases and the J gene lost 9 bases, with 6 bases spanning the gap. This CDR3 region has 11 residues. DNA of the CDR3: TGCAGTGCTAGAGATCGCGTTGAGCAGTTCTTC. Protein sequence: CSARDRVEQFF.

This clonotype was counted ten times or more. V usage is TRBV28 and J usage is TRBJ1-1; D ambiguous. Germline V gene sequence: CDR1 MDHEN, CDR2 SYDVKM. V shed 3 bases and J shed 1 base, with 9 bases lying between them. CDR3 size: 14 residues. In DNA form, the CDR3 reads TGTGCCAGCAGTTTGGGATGGCGGAACACTGAAGCTTTCTTT. Protein product: CASSLGWRNTEAFF.

V usage is TRBV5-6 and J usage is TRBJ2-1; D remains ambiguous. V lost 2 bases and J lost 6, with 12 bases in between. The CDR3 has 14 amino acids. The germline CDR1 and CDR2 sequences are SGHDT and YYEEEE. The CDR3 spells CASSFGHFCNEQFF. CDR3 sequence (DNA): TGTGCCAGCAGCTTCGGGCACTTCTGCAATGAGCAGTTCTTC.

As for this clonotype: This could be a read error, since a much larger clone is one nucleotide away. The chain uses TRBV12-3 or TRBV12-4 and TRBJ1-2, with TRBD1 matching over 7 bases. CDR3 length: 14 residues. V was pared by 6 bases and J by 7 bases, with 11 bases of the junction left unmatched. CDR3 nucleotide sequence: TGTGCCAGCAGCCACATCAACAGGGGATCTGGCTACACCTTC. It is translated as CASSHINRGSGYTF.

This clonotype was found many times. The V and J genes are TRBV27 and TRBJ2-1, with D perhaps being TRBD1 or TRBD2 (5 bases each). The V gene lost 8 bases and the J gene lost 3 bases, with 23 bases spanning the gap. The CDR3 is 17 amino acids. The V gene's germline CDR1 is MNHEY and CDR2 SMNVEV (reference sequence). Here the CDR3 DNA reads TGTGCCAGCGCGACGGCGGTTATGAGGGGCTTCTACAATGAGCAGTTCTTC. It translates to CASATAVMRGFYNEQFF.